Listed below are T cell receptor beta chains from one sample, sequenced in a study of shared clonotypes between healthy human individuals. TCRdb's copy holds only in-frame clones and misses some; the assay was immunoSEQ multiplex PCR. The sample holds more than 550,000 clones; roughly two thirds are singletons and the top ten take under 2%. Sequenced input: memory CD4+ T cells sorted from blood. These receptors came from a woman in her twenties or thirties in good health. CDR3s include the opening cysteine and the closing phenylalanine or tryptophan. The D gene is left open where the match is weak. Size values are once, few and many counts, or a class for expanded clones, and some rows have none.

few	.	TRBV7-9	TRBJ1-2	CASSFEGLRGGYTF	TGTGCCAGCAGCTTTGAGGGGTTGAGAGGTGGCTACACCTTC
.	TRBD1	TRBV5-1	TRBJ1-1	CASSSGQVTEAFF	TGCGCCAGCAGCTCGGGACAGGTCACCGAAGCTTTCTTT
.	TRBD1	TRBV27	TRBJ1-1	CASSLRRTGEAFF	TGTGCCAGCAGTTTACGTCGGACAGGTGAAGCTTTCTTT
.	.	TRBV15	TRBJ2-4	CATSRDVGGSANIQYF	TGTGCCACCAGCAGAGATGTAGGGGGTTCCGCAAACATTCAGTACTTC
.	TRBD2	TRBV7-2	TRBJ2-1	CASSLGPSGYNEQFF	TGTGCCAGCAGCTTAGGGCCTAGCGGCTACAATGAGCAGTTCTTC
few	.	TRBV27	TRBJ2-3	CASSFGISTDTQYF	TGTGCCAGCAGTTTTGGGATTAGCACAGATACGCAGTATTTT
.	.	TRBV7-8	TRBJ2-5	CASSLGRWGTQYF	TGTGCCAGCAGCTTAGGTCGGTGGGGGACCCAGTACTTC
.	.	TRBV20-1	TRBJ2-5	CSARKGETQYF	TGCAGTGCCCGTAAGGGAGAGACCCAGTACTTC
.	.	TRBV18	TRBJ1-3	CASSALDRSNTGNTIYF	TGTGCCAGCTCAGCTCTCGACAGGAGTAATACTGGAAACACCATATATTTT
.	.	TRBV28	TRBJ2-7	CASSTPGPSSYEQYF	TGTGCCAGCAGTACCCCCGGACCGAGCTCCTACGAGCAGTACTTC
.	TRBD1	TRBV29-1	TRBJ1-5	CSVLSGGSQPQHF	TGCAGCGTTCTGTCAGGGGGCAGTCAGCCCCAGCATTTT
.	TRBD2	TRBV4-1	TRBJ2-7	CASSQDRAGGPKGQYF	TGCGCCAGCAGCCAAGATAGAGCGGGAGGGCCGAAAGGGCAGTACTTC
few	TRBD2	TRBV5-1	TRBJ2-1	CASSLDSGVYNEQFF	TGCGCCAGCAGCTTGGACAGCGGGGTCTACAATGAGCAGTTCTTC
few	.	TRBV5-1	TRBJ1-2	CASSLAVTGRHGYTF	TGCGCCAGCAGCTTGGCCGTCACAGGGAGGCATGGCTACACCTTC
few	.	TRBV5-1	TRBJ2-5	CASSNGVTQETQYF	TGCGCCAGCAGCAACGGAGTTACCCAAGAGACCCAGTACTTC
.	.	TRBV28	TRBJ1-2	CASSVTGGRGYGYTF	TGTGCCAGCAGTGTAACGGGGGGGAGAGGCTATGGCTACACCTTC
.	.	TRBV5-4	TRBJ2-6	CASSLGGTSGANVLTF	TGTGCCAGCAGCTTGGGGGGCACATCTGGGGCCAACGTCCTGACTTTC
.	.	TRBV10-3	TRBJ2-7	CAISDGRRAGDEQYF	TGTGCCATCAGTGACGGGCGCAGGGCTGGCGACGAGCAGTACTTC
.	.	TRBV4-1	TRBJ2-3	CASSQFWRTDTQYF	TGCGCCAGCAGCCAGTTCTGGAGGACAGATACGCAGTATTTT
.	TRBD1	TRBV7-9	TRBJ1-1	CASSLGQMNTEAFF	TGTGCCAGCAGCCTGGGACAGATGAACACTGAAGCTTTCTTT
.	TRBD1	TRBV27	TRBJ2-7	CASSFLGQGGLAEQYF	TGTGCCAGCAGTTTCCTAGGACAGGGGGGCCTCGCCGAGCAGTACTTC
.	.	TRBV28	TRBJ1-3	CASVQHSGNTIYF	TGTGCCAGCGTACAGCACTCTGGAAACACCATATATTTT
.	TRBD2	TRBV6-5	TRBJ2-3	CASSSTRGLGRAQYF	TGTGCCAGCAGTTCGACTCGCGGACTGGGGAGGGCGCAGTATTTT
once	.	TRBV6-1	TRBJ1-2	CASSEGPGGGYTF	TGTGCCAGCAGTGAAGGACCGGGTGGGGGCTACACCTTC
.	TRBD1	TRBV30	TRBJ2-3	CAWTRQGPSTDTQYF	TGTGCCTGGACCCGACAGGGCCCTAGCACAGATACGCAGTATTTT
.	.	TRBV12-5	TRBJ2-1	CASAPDSSYNEQFF	TGTGCTAGTGCTCCCGATAGCTCCTACAATGAGCAGTTCTTC
.	.	TRBV15	TRBJ2-3	CATSRTHVRGTDTQYF	TGTGCCACCAGCAGGACACACGTGCGGGGCACCGATACGCAGTATTTT
.	TRBD2	TRBV7-2	TRBJ2-7	CASSLASGATYEQYF	TGTGCCAGCAGCTTAGCGAGCGGGGCAACCTACGAGCAGTACTTC
.	TRBD1	TRBV10-3	TRBJ1-1	CAISQGEGTEAFF	TGTGCCATCAGTCAGGGGGAGGGCACTGAAGCTTTCTTT
.	.	TRBV19	TRBJ2-1	CASSRRPSAGYNEQFF	TGTGCCAGTAGTAGGAGGCCATCTGCGGGGTACAATGAGCAGTTCTTC
few	.	TRBV18	TRBJ2-3	CASSPRRDSQVDTQYF	TGTGCCAGCTCACCTAGGCGGGACTCTCAAGTAGATACGCAGTATTTT
.	TRBD2	TRBV10-1	TRBJ2-1	CASSAAGGRGNEQFF	TGCGCCAGCAGCGCGGCGGGGGGGCGGGGGAATGAGCAGTTCTTC
.	TRBD2	TRBV27	TRBJ2-7	CASSLSSGGTRYF	TGTGCCAGCAGTTTATCTAGCGGGGGGACGAGGTACTTC
.	.	TRBV20-1	TRBJ2-3	CSAKRSDTQYF	TGCAGTGCTAAACGTAGTGATACGCAGTATTTT
.	.	TRBV18	TRBJ2-3	CASSRDSGDTQYF	TGTGCCAGCTCGCGGGACTCAGGAGATACGCAGTATTTT
.	TRBD2	TRBV28	TRBJ2-1	CASSITGLAEHNEQFF	TGTGCCAGCAGTATAACGGGACTAGCGGAGCACAATGAGCAGTTCTTC
.	.	TRBV14	TRBJ2-2	CASSQAWGSGELFF	TGTGCCAGCAGCCAAGCTTGGGGGAGCGGGGAGCTGTTTTTT
.	.	TRBV5-1	TRBJ1-2	CATRPWGEMGYGYTF	TGCGCCACCAGACCATGGGGAGAAATGGGCTATGGCTACACCTTC
.	.	TRBV5-1	TRBJ1-1	CASSFTGYTEAFF	TGCGCCAGCAGCTTTACAGGGTACACTGAAGCTTTCTTT
few	TRBD1	TRBV11-2	TRBJ1-1	CASSLDRVSEAFF	TGTGCCAGCAGCTTGGACAGGGTGAGCGAAGCTTTCTTT
.	TRBD2	TRBV5-4	TRBJ2-1	CASSGGTRFVNEQFF	TGTGCCAGCAGCGGGGGGACTAGGTTCGTAAATGAGCAGTTCTTC
.	.	TRBV9	TRBJ1-1	CASSRTGTEAFF	TGTGCCAGCAGCCGCACCGGGACTGAAGCTTTCTTT
.	.	TRBV19	TRBJ2-5	CASSPNKGRIQETQYF	TGTGCCAGTAGTCCGAACAAGGGACGGATCCAAGAGACCCAGTACTTC
.	TRBD1	TRBV4-1	TRBJ2-5	CASSQVFGTGGFQETQYF	TGCGCCAGCAGCCAAGTTTTTGGAACAGGGGGCTTCCAAGAGACCCAGTACTTC
.	TRBD1	TRBV6-5	TRBJ1-4	CAIGQGATNEKLFF	TGTGCCATTGGACAGGGTGCAACTAATGAAAAACTGTTTTTT
.	.	TRBV7-9	TRBJ1-1	CASSREAVNTEAFF	TGTGCCAGCAGCAGGGAGGCGGTGAACACTGAAGCTTTCTTT
once	.	TRBV19	TRBJ1-2	CASSMRYVGAVYGYTF	TGTGCCAGTAGTATGCGATATGTAGGGGCGGTCTATGGCTACACCTTC
.	TRBD2	TRBV5-1	TRBJ2-3	CASSPGLAFSTDTQYF	TGCGCCAGCAGCCCTGGACTAGCGTTTAGCACAGATACGCAGTATTTT
.	.	TRBV5-1	TRBJ2-2	CASSTQGSGELFF	TGCGCCAGCAGCACCCAGGGAAGCGGGGAGCTGTTTTTT
.	TRBD2	TRBV28	TRBJ2-2	CASGDWGLQVGELFF	TGTGCCAGCGGGGACTGGGGACTACAAGTCGGGGAGCTGTTTTTT
.	.	TRBV2	TRBJ2-2	CASTEGGGELFF	TGTGCCAGCACCGAGGGGGGCGGGGAGCTGTTTTTT